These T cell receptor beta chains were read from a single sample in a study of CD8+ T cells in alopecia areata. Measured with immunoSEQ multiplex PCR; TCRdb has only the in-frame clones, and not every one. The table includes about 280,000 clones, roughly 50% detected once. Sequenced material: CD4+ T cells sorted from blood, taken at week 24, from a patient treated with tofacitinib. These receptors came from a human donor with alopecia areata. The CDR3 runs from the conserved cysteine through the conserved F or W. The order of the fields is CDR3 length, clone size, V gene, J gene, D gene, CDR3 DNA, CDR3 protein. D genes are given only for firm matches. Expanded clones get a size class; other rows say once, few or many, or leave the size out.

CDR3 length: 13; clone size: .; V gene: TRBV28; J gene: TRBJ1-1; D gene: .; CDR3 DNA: TGTGCCAGCAGCAAGGAGGCACTCAGGGAAGCTTTCTTT; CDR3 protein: CASSKEALREAFF
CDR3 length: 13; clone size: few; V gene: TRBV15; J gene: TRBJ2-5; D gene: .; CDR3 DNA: TGTGCCACCAGCAGGGAGTTCGGGGAGACCCAGTACTTC; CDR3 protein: CATSREFGETQYF
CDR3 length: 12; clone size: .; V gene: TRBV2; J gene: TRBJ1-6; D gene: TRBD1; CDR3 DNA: TGTGCCAGTGACAGGGTTAATTCACCCCTCCACTTT; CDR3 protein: CASDRVNSPLHF
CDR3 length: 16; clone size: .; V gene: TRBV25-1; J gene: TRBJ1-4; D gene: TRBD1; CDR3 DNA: TGTGCCAGCAGTGAATGGCGCCCAGGGGGAAATGAAAAACTGTTTTTT; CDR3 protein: CASSEWRPGGNEKLFF
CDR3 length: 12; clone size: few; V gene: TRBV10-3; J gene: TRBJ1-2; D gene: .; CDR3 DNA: TGTGCCATCAACAGGGAGGGTCATGGCTACACCTTC; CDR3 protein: CAINREGHGYTF
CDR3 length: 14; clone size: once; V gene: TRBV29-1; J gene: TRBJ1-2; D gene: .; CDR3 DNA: TGCAGCGTCGCACCTAGGGTTGCTAACTATGGCTACACCTTC; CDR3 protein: CSVAPRVANYGYTF
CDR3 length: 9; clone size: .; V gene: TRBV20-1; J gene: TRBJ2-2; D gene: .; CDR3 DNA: TGCAGTGCTAACGGGGAGCTGTTTTTT; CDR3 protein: CSANGELFF
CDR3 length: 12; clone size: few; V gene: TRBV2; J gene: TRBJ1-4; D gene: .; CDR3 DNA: TGTGCCAGCAGTGAAGGTTGGGAAAAACTGTTTTTT; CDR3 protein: CASSEGWEKLFF
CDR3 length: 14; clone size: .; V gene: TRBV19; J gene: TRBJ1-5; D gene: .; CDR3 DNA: TGTGCCAGTAATCTGGGCCCGGGGAATCAGCCCCAGCATTTT; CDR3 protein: CASNLGPGNQPQHF
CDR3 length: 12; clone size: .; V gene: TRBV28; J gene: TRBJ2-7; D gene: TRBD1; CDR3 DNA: TGTGCCAGCAGACGGGACAGGGCACAGCAGTACTTC; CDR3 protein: CASRRDRAQQYF
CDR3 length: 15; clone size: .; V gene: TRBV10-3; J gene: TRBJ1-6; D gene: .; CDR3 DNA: TGTGCCATCAGTGAGTCGATTAACAACAATTCACCCCTCCACTTT; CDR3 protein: CAISESINNNSPLHF
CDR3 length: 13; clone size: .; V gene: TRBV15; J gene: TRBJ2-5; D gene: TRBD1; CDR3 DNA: TGTGCCACCAGCAGGGGACAGCAAGAGACCCAGTACTTC; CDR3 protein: CATSRGQQETQYF
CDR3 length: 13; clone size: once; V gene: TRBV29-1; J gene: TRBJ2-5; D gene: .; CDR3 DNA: TGCAGCGCCTTAGGGGGGGTAACAGAGACCCAGTACTTC; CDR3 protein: CSALGGVTETQYF
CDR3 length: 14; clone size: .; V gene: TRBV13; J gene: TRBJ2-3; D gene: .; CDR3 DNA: TGTGCCAGCAGCCCTCGGACTGGTTCAGATACGCAGTATTTT; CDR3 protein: CASSPRTGSDTQYF
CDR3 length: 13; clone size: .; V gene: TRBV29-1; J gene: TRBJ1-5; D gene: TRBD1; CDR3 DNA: TGCAGCGTTGGGGACAGGGAGGGTCAGCCCCAGCATTTT; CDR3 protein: CSVGDREGQPQHF
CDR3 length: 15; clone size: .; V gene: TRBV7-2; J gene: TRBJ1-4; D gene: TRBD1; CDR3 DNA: TGTGCCAGCAGCTCGCAGGGGGCGCTACAGGAAAAACTGTTTTTT; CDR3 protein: CASSSQGALQEKLFF
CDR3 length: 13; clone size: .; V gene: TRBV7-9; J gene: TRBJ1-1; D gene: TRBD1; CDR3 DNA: TGTGCCAGCAGCTTCCGACAGGGCACTGAAGCTTTCTTT; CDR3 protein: CASSFRQGTEAFF
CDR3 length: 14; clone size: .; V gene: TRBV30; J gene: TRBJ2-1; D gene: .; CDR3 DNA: TGTGCCTGGAGTGGGAATAGCGGAACCAATGAGCAGTTCTTC; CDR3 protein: CAWSGNSGTNEQFF
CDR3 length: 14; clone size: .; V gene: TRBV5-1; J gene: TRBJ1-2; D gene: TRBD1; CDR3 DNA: TGCGCCAGCAGCTCGAAGACAGGGGGCAATGGCTACACCTTC; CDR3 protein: CASSSKTGGNGYTF
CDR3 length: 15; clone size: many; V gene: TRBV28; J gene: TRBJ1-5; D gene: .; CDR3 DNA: TGTGCCAGCAGTTTAGGTCGGTATAGCAATCAGCCCCAGCATTTT; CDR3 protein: CASSLGRYSNQPQHF
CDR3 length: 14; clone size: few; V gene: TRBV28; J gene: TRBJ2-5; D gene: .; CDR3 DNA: TGTGCCAGCAACCGGGCCCTCGGGGGAGAGACCCAGTACTTC; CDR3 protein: CASNRALGGETQYF
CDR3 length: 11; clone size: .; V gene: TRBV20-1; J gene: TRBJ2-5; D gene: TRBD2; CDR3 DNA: TGCAGTGCCGAGCGGGGAGAGACCCAGTACTTC; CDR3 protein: CSAERGETQYF
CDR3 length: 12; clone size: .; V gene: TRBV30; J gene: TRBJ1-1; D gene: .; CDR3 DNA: TGTGCCTGGAGTCGGGGGAGGACTGAAGCTTTCTTT; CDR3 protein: CAWSRGRTEAFF
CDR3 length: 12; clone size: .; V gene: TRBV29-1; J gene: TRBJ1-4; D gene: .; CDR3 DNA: TGCAGCGTTGGTGAGGGTGTGGAAAAACTGTTTTTT; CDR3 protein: CSVGEGVEKLFF
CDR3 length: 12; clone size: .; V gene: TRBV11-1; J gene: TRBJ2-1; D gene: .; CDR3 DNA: TGTGCCAGCAGCACGACAGGCCGTGAGCAGTTCTTC; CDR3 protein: CASSTTGREQFF
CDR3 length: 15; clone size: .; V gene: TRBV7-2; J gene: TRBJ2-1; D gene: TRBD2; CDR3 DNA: TGTGCCAGCAGCTTTAGCGGGGGGGCAGGGAATGAGCAGTTCTTC; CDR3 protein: CASSFSGGAGNEQFF
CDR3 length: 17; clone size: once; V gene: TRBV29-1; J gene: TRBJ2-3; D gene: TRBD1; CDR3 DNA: TGCAGCGTCACCTCCGGGACAGGGGCCACGAGTACAGATACGCAGTATTTT; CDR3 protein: CSVTSGTGATSTDTQYF
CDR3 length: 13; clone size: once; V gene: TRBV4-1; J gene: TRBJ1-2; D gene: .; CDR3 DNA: TGCGCCAGCAGCCAAGAAGGGGTGGGTGGCTACACCTTC; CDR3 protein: CASSQEGVGGYTF
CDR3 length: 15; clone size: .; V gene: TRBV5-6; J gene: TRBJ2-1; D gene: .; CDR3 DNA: TGTGCCAGCAGCAGACTGGAACGAATGAGGGGTGAGCAGTTCTTC; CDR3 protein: CASSRLERMRGEQFF